The rows below give T cell receptor beta chains drawn from one sample of a study of blood T cell repertoires in COVID-19. Measured with immunoSEQ multiplex PCR; TCRdb has only the in-frame clones, and not every one. The data show 240,000 or so clones, roughly 90% seen once. The sequenced sample consisted of peripheral blood. The receptor set was obtained from a woman younger than 45 with acute or convalescent COVID-19. Both conserved end residues are part of each CDR3. D genes are given only for firm matches. Part of the rows lack a size; the others show once, few, many or a class for expanded clones.

TRBD1	TRBV13	TRBJ1-2	.	CASSLGQGNYGYTF	TGTGCCAGCAGCTTAGGACAGGGGAACTATGGCTACACCTTC
.	TRBV6-4	TRBJ1-1	.	CASSRHEMGRNTEAFF	TGTGCCAGCAGTCGGCACGAAATGGGGAGGAACACTGAAGCTTTCTTT
TRBD1	TRBV9	TRBJ2-7	.	CASSVAPPGQGASYEQYF	TGTGCCAGCAGCGTAGCCCCTCCGGGACAGGGCGCTTCCTACGAGCAGTACTTC
.	TRBV7-2	TRBJ2-1	.	CASSLGTTTVDEQFF	TGTGCCAGCAGCTTAGGGACTACAACGGTCGATGAGCAGTTCTTC
.	TRBV27	TRBJ2-1	.	CATYHGGEQFF	TGTGCCACCTATCACGGGGGAGAGCAGTTCTTC
.	TRBV12-3/TRBV12-4	TRBJ1-3	.	CAFDLPGGNTIYF	TGTGCCTTCGATCTCCCGGGTGGAAACACCATATATTTT
TRBD1	TRBV5-1	TRBJ2-7	.	CASSPQWTGGRYEQYF	TGCGCCAGCAGCCCTCAGTGGACAGGGGGTCGTTACGAGCAGTACTTC
TRBD1	TRBV6-6	TRBJ2-1	.	CASTRQGAYEQFF	TGTGCCAGCACTCGGCAGGGGGCATATGAGCAGTTCTTC
TRBD1	TRBV6-2/TRBV6-3	TRBJ2-7	.	CASSSRSGTGGYEQYF	TGTGCCAGCAGTTCAAGATCCGGGACAGGGGGGTACGAGCAGTACTTC
TRBD2	TRBV25-1	TRBJ2-2	.	CASSESGGSDSTGELFF	TGTGCCAGCAGTGAATCCGGGGGGAGCGATTCAACCGGGGAGCTGTTTTTT
.	TRBV19	TRBJ1-1	.	CASSIDGQGTEAFF	TGTGCCAGTAGTATAGACGGCCAGGGAACTGAAGCTTTCTTT
TRBD1	TRBV9	TRBJ2-5	.	CASSDGTAQETQYF	TGTGCCAGCAGCGACGGGACAGCACAAGAGACCCAGTACTTC
.	TRBV2	TRBJ2-7	.	CASKRVGAYEQYF	TGTGCCAGTAAAAGAGTGGGAGCCTACGAGCAGTACTTC
.	TRBV15	TRBJ1-4	.	CATSTMTSEKLFF	TGTGCCACCAGCACAATGACTAGCGAAAAACTGTTTTTT
TRBD1	TRBV6-5	TRBJ1-1	.	CASSSTGSTEAFF	TGTGCCAGCAGTTCGACAGGGAGCACTGAAGCTTTCTTT
.	TRBV5-4	TRBJ2-5	.	CASSSKPPIGETQYF	TGTGCCAGCAGCTCTAAGCCCCCAATTGGAGAGACCCAGTACTTC
.	TRBV10-1	TRBJ2-1	.	CASSESRTVNLGNEQFF	TGCGCCAGCAGTGAGTCGCGGACAGTGAACCTCGGCAATGAGCAGTTCTTC
TRBD1	TRBV15	TRBJ1-1	.	CATSNGQGSVGWTEAFF	TGTGCCACCAGCAATGGACAGGGTTCCGTAGGATGGACTGAAGCTTTCTTT
TRBD1	TRBV6-2/TRBV6-3	TRBJ1-6	.	CASTPPGQGHLNSPLHF	TGTGCCAGCACCCCTCCGGGACAGGGGCATCTTAATTCACCCCTCCACTTT
.	TRBV15	TRBJ1-1	.	CATRVRGNTEAFF	TGTGCCACCAGGGTCAGGGGGAACACTGAAGCTTTCTTT
.	TRBV7-2	TRBJ2-5	.	CASSLGTLWAGGTQYF	TGTGCCAGCAGCTTAGGAACCCTATGGGCTGGTGGGACCCAGTACTTC
.	TRBV4-3	TRBJ2-1	.	CASSQDPGPYNEQFF	TGCGCCAGCAGCCAAGACCCGGGTCCCTACAATGAGCAGTTCTTC
.	TRBV5-1	TRBJ2-7	.	CASRPDTYEQYF	TGCGCCAGCAGACCCGACACCTACGAGCAGTACTTC
TRBD2	TRBV19	TRBJ2-7	.	CASSISPSGRTEQYF	TGTGCCAGTAGTATTTCCCCTAGCGGGAGAACCGAGCAGTACTTC
.	TRBV19	TRBJ2-5	.	CASTPGLGGGGKTQYF	TGTGCCAGTACCCCAGGCTTGGGGGGGGGCGGAAAGACCCAGTACTTC
TRBD1	TRBV7-3	TRBJ2-1	.	CASSFPTGGSRVNEQFF	TGTGCCAGCAGCTTCCCCACAGGGGGAAGTCGAGTTAATGAGCAGTTCTTC
.	TRBV6-5	TRBJ2-2	.	CASSSPPGGELFF	TGTGCCAGCAGTTCCCCCCCAGGCGGGGAGCTGTTTTTT
TRBD1	TRBV6-5	TRBJ1-5	.	CASSRGLSNQPQHF	TGTGCCAGCAGCAGGGGGCTAAGCAATCAGCCCCAGCATTTT
.	TRBV6-2/TRBV6-3	TRBJ2-7	.	CASSLQGGYEQYF	TGTGCCAGCAGTTTACAGGGGGGGTACGAGCAGTACTTC
TRBD1	TRBV5-1	TRBJ2-7	.	CASSSTGLQYF	TGCGCCAGCAGCTCGACAGGGTTGCAGTACTTC
.	TRBV10-1	TRBJ2-3	.	CASQSPGGDTQYF	TGCGCCAGCCAATCCCCTGGGGGGGATACGCAGTATTTT
.	TRBV18	TRBJ2-3	.	CASSPRLRAGQSTDTQYF	TGTGCCAGCTCACCTCGGCTCCGGGCAGGACAGAGCACAGATACGCAGTATTTT
.	TRBV5-6	TRBJ1-4	.	CASSYRQAANEKLFF	TGTGCCAGCAGCTACCGACAGGCCGCTAATGAAAAACTGTTTTTT
TRBD2	TRBV18	TRBJ2-7	.	CASSPGTSYEQYF	TGTGCCAGCTCACCTGGGACTAGCTACGAGCAGTACTTC
.	TRBV19	TRBJ1-1	.	CASRETLNTEAFF	TGTGCCAGTAGGGAGACGCTGAACACTGAAGCTTTCTTT
.	TRBV16	TRBJ1-3	.	CASSPGLSRSGNTIYF	TGTGCCAGCAGCCCTGGACTTTCTCGCTCTGGAAACACCATATATTTT
TRBD2	TRBV7-2	TRBJ2-7	.	CASSRESLALIYEQYF	TGTGCCAGCAGCCGGGAATCACTAGCGCTGATCTACGAGCAGTACTTC
.	TRBV4-1	TRBJ2-5	.	CASSQDRPILQETQYF	TGCGCCAGCAGCCAAGATCGTCCGATACTTCAAGAGACCCAGTACTTC
TRBD1	TRBV12-3/TRBV12-4	TRBJ1-1	.	CASRVTGGTEAFF	TGTGCCAGCAGGGTTACAGGGGGCACTGAAGCTTTCTTT
.	TRBV10-3	TRBJ2-7	.	CAISESTSPQYF	TGTGCCATCAGTGAGTCGACTAGTCCGCAGTACTTC
TRBD1	TRBV2	TRBJ1-2	.	CASSETDRVGYTF	TGTGCCAGCAGTGAGACGGACAGGGTTGGCTACACCTTC
TRBD2	TRBV3-1/TRBV3-2	TRBJ2-1	.	CASSQEVLAGVGEQFF	TGTGCCAGCAGCCAAGAGGTACTAGCGGGAGTAGGGGAGCAGTTCTTC
TRBD2	TRBV6-2/TRBV6-3	TRBJ2-3	few	CASSSFGLATDTQYF	TGTGCCAGCAGTTCCTTCGGACTAGCTACAGATACGCAGTATTTT
TRBD1	TRBV7-8	TRBJ2-1	.	CASRKNRDRVYNEQFF	TGTGCCAGCAGAAAAAACCGGGACAGAGTGTACAATGAGCAGTTCTTC
TRBD1	TRBV19	TRBJ1-2	.	CASSAGQGAGYTF	TGTGCCAGTAGTGCGGGACAGGGGGCCGGCTACACCTTC
.	TRBV7-9	TRBJ1-2	.	CASSLGGLGYTF	TGTGCCAGCAGCTTAGGGGGCCTTGGCTACACCTTC
.	TRBV19	TRBJ2-3	.	CASKRGQTTDTQYF	TGTGCCAGTAAGAGAGGACAGACCACAGATACGCAGTATTTT
.	TRBV5-1	TRBJ2-7	once	CASSSYPTGSYEQYF	TGCGCCAGCAGTTCTTACCCAACTGGCTCCTACGAGCAGTACTTC
TRBD1	TRBV2	TRBJ2-1	.	CATTARDRGNEQFF	TGTGCCACCACTGCACGGGACAGGGGTAATGAGCAGTTCTTC
TRBD2	TRBV27	TRBJ2-7	few	CASSPGWTSGSRSYEQYF	TGTGCCAGCAGCCCAGGTTGGACTAGCGGGAGCCGGTCCTACGAGCAGTACTTC
TRBD1	TRBV15	TRBJ1-3	.	CATSRGQTGFEYF	TGTGCCACCAGCAGAGGACAGACAGGGTTTGAATATTTT
TRBD2	TRBV6-5	TRBJ2-1	.	CASRRASGAYNEQFF	TGTGCCAGTAGACGAGCTAGCGGGGCCTACAATGAGCAGTTCTTC
.	TRBV3-1/TRBV3-2	TRBJ1-2	.	CASSHRGGVYGYTF	TGTGCCAGCAGCCACCGTGGGGGCGTCTATGGCTACACCTTC
.	TRBV9	TRBJ1-3	.	CASSDRVSGNTIYF	TGTGCCAGCAGCGACAGGGTTTCTGGAAACACCATATATTTT
.	TRBV7-9	TRBJ2-3	.	CASSGSTFSTDTQYF	TGTGCCAGCAGCGGGTCGACATTTAGCACAGATACGCAGTATTTT
TRBD1	TRBV5-1	TRBJ1-4	.	CASGGTGETNEKLFF	TGCGCCAGCGGCGGGACAGGGGAAACTAATGAAAAACTGTTTTTT
.	TRBV5-1	TRBJ1-1	.	CASSLGLTPRPRNTEAFF	TGCGCCAGCAGCTTGGGCCTAACTCCGCGGCCGAGAAACACTGAAGCTTTCTTT
TRBD2	TRBV25-1	TRBJ2-3	.	CASSERSGRPDTQYF	TGTGCCAGCAGTGAACGTAGCGGGAGACCAGATACGCAGTATTTT
TRBD1	TRBV25-1	TRBJ1-1	.	CASSAVNRGWNTEAFF	TGTGCCAGCAGTGCAGTTAACAGGGGATGGAACACTGAAGCTTTCTTT
TRBD2	TRBV4-3	TRBJ2-7	many	CASSQDLSGTSGRRSYEQYF	TGCGCCAGCAGCCAAGATCTGTCGGGGACTAGCGGGAGACGGTCCTACGAGCAGTACTTC